This T cell receptor beta chain was identified during a study of cytomegalovirus exposure and HLA in healthy donors. Across the study: From donors who were HLA-typed, an early data release held around 85 million unique TCRs. When 398 donors were genotyped, about 80% of them were found to fall in the Caucasian-associated ancestry cluster. Study-wide points: A list of approximately 150 TCR beta chains associated with cytomegalovirus was given.

There were likely unrecorded immune exposures, though donors were nominally healthy when sampled. The PCR employed 60 Vbeta primers together with 13 Jbeta primers. Clones were read by immunoSEQ multiplex PCR, and TCRdb kept only the in-frame ones, dropping some. This sample yields 200,000 to 250,000 clones, of which about 75% are seen a single time; less than 2% belongs to the top ten. The CDR3 has 17 amino acids. J lost 2 bases, V lost 3 bases, and 8 bases had no gene match. The V gene's germline CDR1 is SGDLS and CDR2 YYNGEE. Comment on this clone: Antigen unknown.

This TCR was recovered from a young woman in good health and CMV-seronegative. The chain links TRBV9 to TRBJ2-3; 11 nucleotides line up with TRBD2. The sequenced material came from PBMCs. CDR3 nucleotides: TGTGCCAGCAGCGCCTCCGGGACTAGCGGCTTCACAGATACGCAGTATTTT. Translated: CASSASGTSGFTDTQYF.